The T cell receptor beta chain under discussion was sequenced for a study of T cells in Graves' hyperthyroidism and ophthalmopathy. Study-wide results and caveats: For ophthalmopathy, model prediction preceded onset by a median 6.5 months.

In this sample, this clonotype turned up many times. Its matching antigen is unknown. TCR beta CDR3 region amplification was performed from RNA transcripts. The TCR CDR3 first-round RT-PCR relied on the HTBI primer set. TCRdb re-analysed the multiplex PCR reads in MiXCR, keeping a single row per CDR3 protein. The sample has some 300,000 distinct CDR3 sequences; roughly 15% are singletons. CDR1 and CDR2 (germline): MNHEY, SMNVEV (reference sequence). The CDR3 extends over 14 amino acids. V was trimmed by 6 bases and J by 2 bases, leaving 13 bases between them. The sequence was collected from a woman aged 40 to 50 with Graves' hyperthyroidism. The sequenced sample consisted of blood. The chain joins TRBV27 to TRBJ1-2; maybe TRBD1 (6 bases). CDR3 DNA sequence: TGTGCCAGCAGCACACAGGGTCCCAACTATGGCTACACCTTC. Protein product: CASSTQGPNYGYTF.